In its sample, the clone carrying this TCR beta chain was seen many times. What it binds is not known. The read falls 3 residues short of the CDR3 end, and the missing part is taken from the germline J gene. The data belong to a study of T cell clonality in common variable immunodeficiency. The study, taken as a whole, reports: In common variable immunodeficiency, TCR beta chains reportedly carried fewer deletions and N-nucleotide insertions.

Generated by immunoSEQ multiplex PCR, the TCRdb table keeps only in-frame clones and is missing some. This table holds under 20,000 clones with no singletons; the top ten claim 6.6%. CVID meant reduced serum IgG, IgA and/or IgM plus specific antibody deficiency. The germline gives CDR1 KGHSH, CDR2 LQKENI. The CDR3 runs to 13 residues. The V and J ends lost 3 bases and 6 bases respectively, with 6 bases between them. The sample taken for sequencing was peripheral blood mononuclear cells. This chain connects TRBV18 to TRBJ2-6; D gene ambiguous. This clonotype was obtained from a human donor with common variable immunodeficiency. The covered CDR3 bases are TGTGCCAGCTCACCGGTAGAGGCCAACGTC. It translates to CASSPVEANV. The complete CDR3 sequence is CASSPVEANVLTF.